This T cell receptor beta chain is drawn from a study of cytomegalovirus exposure and HLA in healthy donors. Whole-study context: From HLA-typed donors, an early data release held tens of millions of unique TCRs.

This clone was recorded only once. Its antigen is undetermined. One junction end does not reproduce the germline sequence, and a read error may be involved. This CDR3 contains 13 residues. Looked up from germline, CDR1 is SNHLY and CDR2 is FYNNEI. PCR employed 60 Vbeta and 13 Jbeta primers. The table came from immunoSEQ multiplex PCR; TCRdb's copy has only in-frame clones and leaves some out. The sample holds 150,000 or so clones, roughly 84% seen once. Study findings and constraints: Published work reported that the classifier diagnosed cytomegalovirus status with high specificity and sensitivity.

This sequence was found in a man aged 18 to 30 in good health and CMV-seronegative. The V call is TRBV2, the J call TRBJ1-2; a weak D match, TRBD1 (5 bases). Sample: PBMCs. The CDR3 loop reads CASFGGTNYDYTF. CDR3 sequence (DNA): TGTGCCAGCTTCGGGGGTACTAACTATGACTACACCTTC.